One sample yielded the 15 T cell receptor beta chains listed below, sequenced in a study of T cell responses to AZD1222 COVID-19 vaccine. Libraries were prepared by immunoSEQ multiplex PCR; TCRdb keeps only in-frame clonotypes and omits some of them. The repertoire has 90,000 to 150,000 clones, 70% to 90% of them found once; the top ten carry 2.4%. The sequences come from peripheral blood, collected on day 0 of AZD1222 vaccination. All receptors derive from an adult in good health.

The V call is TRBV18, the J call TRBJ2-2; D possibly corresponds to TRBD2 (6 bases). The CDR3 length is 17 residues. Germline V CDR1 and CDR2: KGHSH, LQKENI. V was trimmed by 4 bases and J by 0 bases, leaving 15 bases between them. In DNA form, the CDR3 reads TGTGCCAGCTCACAACAACCGGGACTCGCGAACACCGGGGAGCTGTTTTTT. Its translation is CASSQQPGLANTGELFF.

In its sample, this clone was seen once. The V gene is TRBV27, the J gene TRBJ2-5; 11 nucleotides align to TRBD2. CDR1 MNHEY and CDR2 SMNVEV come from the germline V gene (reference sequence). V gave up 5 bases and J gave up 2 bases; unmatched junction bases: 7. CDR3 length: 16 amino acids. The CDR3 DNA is TGTGCCAGCAGTCCCCGGGCTAGCGGGAGGCAAGAGACCCAGTACTTC. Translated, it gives CASSPRASGRQETQYF.

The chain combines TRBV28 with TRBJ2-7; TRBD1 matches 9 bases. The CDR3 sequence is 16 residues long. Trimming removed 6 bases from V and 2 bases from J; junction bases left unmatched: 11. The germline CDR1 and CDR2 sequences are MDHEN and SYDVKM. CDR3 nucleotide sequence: TGTGCCAGCAGCTTTACTAGGGACAGGGCCACCTACGAGCAGTACTTC. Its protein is CASSFTRDRATYEQYF.

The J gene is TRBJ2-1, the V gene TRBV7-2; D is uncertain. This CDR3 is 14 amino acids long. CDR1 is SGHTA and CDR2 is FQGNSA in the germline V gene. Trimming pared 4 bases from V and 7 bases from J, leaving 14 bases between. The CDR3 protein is CASSSLFPQNEQFF. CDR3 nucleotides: TGTGCCAGCAGCTCGCTGTTTCCGCAGAATGAGCAGTTCTTC.

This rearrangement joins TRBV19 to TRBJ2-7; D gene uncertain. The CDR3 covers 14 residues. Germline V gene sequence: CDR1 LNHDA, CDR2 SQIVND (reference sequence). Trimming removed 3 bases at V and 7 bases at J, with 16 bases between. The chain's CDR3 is CASSISRASGEQYF. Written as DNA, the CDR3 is TGTGCCAGTAGTATTAGTAGGGCCTCTGGGGAGCAGTACTTC. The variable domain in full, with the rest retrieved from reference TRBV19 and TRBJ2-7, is DGGITQSPKYLFRKEGQNVTLSCEQNLNHDAMYWYRQDPGQGLRLIYYSQIVNDFQKGDIAEGYSVSREKKESFPLTVTSAQKNPTAFYLCASSISRASGEQYFGPGTRLTVT.

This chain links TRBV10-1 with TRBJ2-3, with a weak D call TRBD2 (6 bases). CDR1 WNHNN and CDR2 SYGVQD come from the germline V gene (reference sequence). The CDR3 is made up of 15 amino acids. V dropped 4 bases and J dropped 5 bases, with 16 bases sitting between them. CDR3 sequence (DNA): TGCGCCAGCAGTGCCGGGACTCAGAATTTAGATACGCAGTATTTT. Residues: CASSAGTQNLDTQYF.

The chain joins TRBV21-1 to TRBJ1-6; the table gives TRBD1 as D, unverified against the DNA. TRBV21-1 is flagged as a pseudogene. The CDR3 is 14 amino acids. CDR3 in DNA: TGTGCCAGCGCGGGACAGGGGATGGATGCACCCCTCCACTTT. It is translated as CASAGQGMDAPLHF.

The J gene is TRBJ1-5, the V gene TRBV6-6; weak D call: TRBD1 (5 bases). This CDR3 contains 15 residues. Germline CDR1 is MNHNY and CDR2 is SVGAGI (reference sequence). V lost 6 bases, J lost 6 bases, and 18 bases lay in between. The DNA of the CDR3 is TGTGCCAGCAGGGCCGCCGTGGGGGAAGCTCAGCCCCAGCATTTT. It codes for CASRAAVGEAQPQHF.

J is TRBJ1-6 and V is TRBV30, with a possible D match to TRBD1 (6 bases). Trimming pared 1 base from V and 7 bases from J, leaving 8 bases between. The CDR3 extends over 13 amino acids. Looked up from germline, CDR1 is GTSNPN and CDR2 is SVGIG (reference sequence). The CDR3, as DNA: TGTGCCTGGAGTGCCAGGGGAAATTCACCCCTCCACTTT. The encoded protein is CAWSARGNSPLHF.

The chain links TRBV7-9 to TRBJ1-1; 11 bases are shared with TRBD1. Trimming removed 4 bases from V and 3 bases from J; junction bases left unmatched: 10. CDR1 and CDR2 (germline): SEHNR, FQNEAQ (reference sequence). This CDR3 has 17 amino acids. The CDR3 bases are TGTGCCAGCAGCTCCAGGGACAGGGGGACCTGGGACACTGAAGCTTTCTTT. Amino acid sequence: CASSSRDRGTWDTEAFF.

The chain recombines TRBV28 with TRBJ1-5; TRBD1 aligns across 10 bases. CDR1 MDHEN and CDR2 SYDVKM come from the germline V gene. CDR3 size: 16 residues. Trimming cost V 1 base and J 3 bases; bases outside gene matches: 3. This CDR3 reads CASSLSGTGVNQPQHF. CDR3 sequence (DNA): TGTGCCAGCAGTTTATCCGGGACAGGGGTCAATCAGCCCCAGCATTTT.

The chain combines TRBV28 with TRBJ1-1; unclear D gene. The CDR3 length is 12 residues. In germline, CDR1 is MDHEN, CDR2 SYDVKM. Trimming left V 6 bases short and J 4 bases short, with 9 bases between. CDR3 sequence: CASRRTPTEAFF. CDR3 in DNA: TGTGCCAGCAGACGAACCCCCACTGAAGCTTTCTTT.

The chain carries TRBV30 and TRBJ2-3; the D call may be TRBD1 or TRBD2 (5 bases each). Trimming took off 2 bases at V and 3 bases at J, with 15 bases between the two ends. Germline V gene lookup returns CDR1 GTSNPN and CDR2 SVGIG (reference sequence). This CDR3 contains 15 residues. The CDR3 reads CAWSKGREGTDTQYF. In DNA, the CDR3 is TGTGCCTGGAGTAAAGGACGAGAGGGGACAGATACGCAGTATTTT.

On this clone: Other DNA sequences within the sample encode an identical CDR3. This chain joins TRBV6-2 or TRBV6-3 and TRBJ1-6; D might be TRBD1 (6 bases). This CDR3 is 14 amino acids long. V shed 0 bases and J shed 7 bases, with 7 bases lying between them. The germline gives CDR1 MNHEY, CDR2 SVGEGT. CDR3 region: CASSYSGGNSPLHF. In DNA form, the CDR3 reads TGTGCCAGCAGTTACTCAGGGGGAAATTCACCCCTCCACTTT.

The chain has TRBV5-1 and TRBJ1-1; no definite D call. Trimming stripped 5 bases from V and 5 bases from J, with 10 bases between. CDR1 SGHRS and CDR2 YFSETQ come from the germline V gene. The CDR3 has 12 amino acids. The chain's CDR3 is CASSTLGTEAFF. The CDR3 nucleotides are TGCGCCAGCAGTACCCTGGGGACTGAAGCTTTCTTT. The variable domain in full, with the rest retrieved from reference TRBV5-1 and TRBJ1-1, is KAGVTQTPRYLIKTRGQQVTLSCSPISGHRSVSWYQQTPGQGLQFLFEYFSETQRNKGNFPGRFSGRQFSNSRSEMNVSTLELGDSALYLCASSTLGTEAFFGQGTRLTVV.